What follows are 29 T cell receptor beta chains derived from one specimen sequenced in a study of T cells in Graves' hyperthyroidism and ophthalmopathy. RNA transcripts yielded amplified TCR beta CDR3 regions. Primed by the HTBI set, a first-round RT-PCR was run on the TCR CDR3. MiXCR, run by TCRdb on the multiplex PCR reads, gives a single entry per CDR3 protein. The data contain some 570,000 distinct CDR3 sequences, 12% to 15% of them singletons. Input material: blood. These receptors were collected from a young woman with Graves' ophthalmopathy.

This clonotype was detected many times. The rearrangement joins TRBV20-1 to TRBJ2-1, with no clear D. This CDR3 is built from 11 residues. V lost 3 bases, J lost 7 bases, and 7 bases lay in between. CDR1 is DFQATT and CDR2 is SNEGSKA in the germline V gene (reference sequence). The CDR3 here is CSARSGNEQFF. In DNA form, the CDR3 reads TGCAGTGCTAGGTCTGGGAATGAGCAGTTCTTC.

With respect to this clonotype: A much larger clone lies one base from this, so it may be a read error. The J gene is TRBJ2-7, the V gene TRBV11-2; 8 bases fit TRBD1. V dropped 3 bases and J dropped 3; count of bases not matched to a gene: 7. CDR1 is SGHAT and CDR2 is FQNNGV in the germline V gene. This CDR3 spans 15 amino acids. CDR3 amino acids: CASSFSGGAYYEQYF. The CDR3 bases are TGTGCCAGCAGCTTCTCAGGGGGCGCCTACTACGAGCAGTACTTC.

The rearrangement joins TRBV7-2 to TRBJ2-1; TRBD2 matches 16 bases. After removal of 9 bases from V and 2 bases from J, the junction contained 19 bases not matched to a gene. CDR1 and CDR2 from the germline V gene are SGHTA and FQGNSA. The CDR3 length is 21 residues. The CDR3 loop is CASTRGGGLAGGPPPYNEQFF. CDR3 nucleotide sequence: TGTGCCAGTACCAGGGGGGGGGGACTAGCGGGAGGGCCCCCCCCCTACAATGAGCAGTTCTTC.

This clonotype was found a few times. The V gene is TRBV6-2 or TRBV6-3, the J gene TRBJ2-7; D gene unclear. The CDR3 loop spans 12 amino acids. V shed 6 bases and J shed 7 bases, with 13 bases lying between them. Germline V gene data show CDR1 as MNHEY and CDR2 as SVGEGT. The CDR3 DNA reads TGTGCCAGCAGCGACCGCGCCCCGGAGCAGTACTTC. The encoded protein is CASSDRAPEQYF.

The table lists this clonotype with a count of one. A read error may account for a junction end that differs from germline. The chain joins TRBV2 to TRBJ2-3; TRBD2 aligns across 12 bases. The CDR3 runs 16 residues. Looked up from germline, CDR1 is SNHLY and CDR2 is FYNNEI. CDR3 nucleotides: TGTGCCATCAGTGACGGGACTAGCGGGAGCACAGATACGCAGTATTTT. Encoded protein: CAISDGTSGSTDTQYF.

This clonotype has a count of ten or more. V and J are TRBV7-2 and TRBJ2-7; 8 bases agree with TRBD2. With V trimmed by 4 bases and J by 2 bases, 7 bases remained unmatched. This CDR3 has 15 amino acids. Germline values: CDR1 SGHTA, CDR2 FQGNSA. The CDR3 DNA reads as TGTGCCAGCAGCTCGGTAGGGGGACTAGCCTACGAGCAGTACTTC. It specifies CASSSVGGLAYEQYF.

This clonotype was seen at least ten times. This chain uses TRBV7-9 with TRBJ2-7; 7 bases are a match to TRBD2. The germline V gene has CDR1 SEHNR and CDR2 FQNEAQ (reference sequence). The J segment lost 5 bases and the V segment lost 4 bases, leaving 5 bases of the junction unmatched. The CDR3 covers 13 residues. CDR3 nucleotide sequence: TGTGCCAGCAGCTACGGACTAGTAGACGAGCAGTACTTC. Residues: CASSYGLVDEQYF.

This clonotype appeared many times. This CDR3 is CASSLGQDHGYTF. CDR3 nucleotides: TGTGCCAGCAGTTTGGGACAGGACCATGGCTACACCTTC. This sequence joins TRBV12-3 or TRBV12-4 and TRBJ1-2; 8 bases match TRBD1. The CDR3 consists of 13 residues. The trim removed 3 bases at V and 6 bases at J, leaving 3 bases unmatched.

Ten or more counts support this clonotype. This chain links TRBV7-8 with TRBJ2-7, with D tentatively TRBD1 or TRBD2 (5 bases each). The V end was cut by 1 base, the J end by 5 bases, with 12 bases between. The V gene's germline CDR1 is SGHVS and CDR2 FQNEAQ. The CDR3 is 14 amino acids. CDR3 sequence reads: CASSLVFQGDEQYF. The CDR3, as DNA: TGTGCCAGCAGCTTAGTGTTTCAGGGAGACGAGCAGTACTTC.

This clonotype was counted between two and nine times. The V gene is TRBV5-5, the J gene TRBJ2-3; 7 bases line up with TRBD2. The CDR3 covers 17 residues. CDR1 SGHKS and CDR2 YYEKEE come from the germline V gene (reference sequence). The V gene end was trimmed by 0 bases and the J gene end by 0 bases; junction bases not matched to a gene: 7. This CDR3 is CASSLGGSGSSTDTQYF. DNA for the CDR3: TGTGCCAGCAGCTTGGGCGGTAGCGGGTCTAGCACAGATACGCAGTATTTT.

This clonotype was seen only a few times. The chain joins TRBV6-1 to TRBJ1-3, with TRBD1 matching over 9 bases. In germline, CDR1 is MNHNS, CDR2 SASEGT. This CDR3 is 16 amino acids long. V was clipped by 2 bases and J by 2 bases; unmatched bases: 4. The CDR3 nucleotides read TGTGCCAGCAGTGAATGGGGACAGGGTCCTGGAAACACCATATATTTT. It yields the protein CASSEWGQGPGNTIYF.

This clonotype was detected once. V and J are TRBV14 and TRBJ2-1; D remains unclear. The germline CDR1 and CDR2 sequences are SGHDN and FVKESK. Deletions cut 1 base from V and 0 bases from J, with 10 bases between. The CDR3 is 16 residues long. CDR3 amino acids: CASSQVPWDSYNEQFF. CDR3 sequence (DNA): TGTGCCAGCAGCCAAGTGCCCTGGGACTCCTACAATGAGCAGTTCTTC.

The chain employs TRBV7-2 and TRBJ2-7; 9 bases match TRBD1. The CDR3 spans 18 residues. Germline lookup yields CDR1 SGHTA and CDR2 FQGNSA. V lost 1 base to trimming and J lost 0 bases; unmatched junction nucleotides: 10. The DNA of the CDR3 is TGTGCCAGCAGCTTAGTGGGCCCCGGGACAGGGAGCTCCTACGAGCAGTACTTC. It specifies CASSLVGPGTGSSYEQYF.

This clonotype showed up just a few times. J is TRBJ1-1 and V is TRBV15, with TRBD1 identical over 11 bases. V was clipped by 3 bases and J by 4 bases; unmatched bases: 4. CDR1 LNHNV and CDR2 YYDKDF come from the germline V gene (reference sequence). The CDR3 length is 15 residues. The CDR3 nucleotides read TGTGCCACCAGCAGGGACAGGGGGCTGTTCACTGAAGCTTTCTTT. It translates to CATSRDRGLFTEAFF.

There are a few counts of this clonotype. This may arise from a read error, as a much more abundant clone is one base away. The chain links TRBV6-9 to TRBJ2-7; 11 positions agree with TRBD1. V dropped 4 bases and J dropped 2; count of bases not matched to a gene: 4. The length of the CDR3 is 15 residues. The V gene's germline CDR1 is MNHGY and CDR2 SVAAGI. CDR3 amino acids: CASSSGTGGTYEQYF. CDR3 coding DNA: TGTGCCAGCAGTTCCGGGACAGGGGGAACCTACGAGCAGTACTTC.

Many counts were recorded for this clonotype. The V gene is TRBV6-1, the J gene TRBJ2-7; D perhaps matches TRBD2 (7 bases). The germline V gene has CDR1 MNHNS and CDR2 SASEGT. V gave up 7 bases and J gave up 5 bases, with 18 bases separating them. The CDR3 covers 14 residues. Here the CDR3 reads CASINPGGLHEQYF. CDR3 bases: TGTGCCAGCATTAACCCCGGGGGGCTCCACGAGCAGTACTTC.

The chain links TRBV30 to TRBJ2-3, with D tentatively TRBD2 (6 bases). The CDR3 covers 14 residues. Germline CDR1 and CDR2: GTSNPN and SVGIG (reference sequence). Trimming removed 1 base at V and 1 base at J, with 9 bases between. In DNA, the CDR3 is TGTGCCTGGAGTGGGGGGGAGGGCACAGATACGCAGTATTTT. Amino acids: CAWSGGEGTDTQYF.

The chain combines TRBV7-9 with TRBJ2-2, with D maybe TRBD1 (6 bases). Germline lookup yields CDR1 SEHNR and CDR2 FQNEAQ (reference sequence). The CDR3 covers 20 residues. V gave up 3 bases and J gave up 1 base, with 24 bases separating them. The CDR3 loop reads CASSFPRASGQRWNTGELFF. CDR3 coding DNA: TGTGCCAGCAGCTTCCCCCGCGCTTCTGGACAGCGATGGAACACCGGGGAGCTGTTTTTT.

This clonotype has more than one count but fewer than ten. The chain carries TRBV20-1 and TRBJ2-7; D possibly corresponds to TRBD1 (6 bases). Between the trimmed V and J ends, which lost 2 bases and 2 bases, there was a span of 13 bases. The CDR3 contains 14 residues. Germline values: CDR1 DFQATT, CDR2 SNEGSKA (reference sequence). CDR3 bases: TGCAGTGCTAGAATAGACACAGGGACCTACGAGCAGTACTTC. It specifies CSARIDTGTYEQYF.

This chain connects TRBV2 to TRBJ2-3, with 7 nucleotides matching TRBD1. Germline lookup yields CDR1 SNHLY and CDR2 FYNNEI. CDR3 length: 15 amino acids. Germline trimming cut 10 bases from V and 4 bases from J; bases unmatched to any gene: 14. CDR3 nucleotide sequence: TGTGCCACCTCAAAGGGACAGCCCGGCTCAGATACGCAGTATTTT. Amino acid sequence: CATSKGQPGSDTQYF.

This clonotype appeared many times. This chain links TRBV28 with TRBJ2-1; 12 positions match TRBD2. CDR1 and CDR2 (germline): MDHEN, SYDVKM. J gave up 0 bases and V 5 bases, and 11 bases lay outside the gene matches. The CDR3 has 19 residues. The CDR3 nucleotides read TGTGCCAGCAGTCCCGTCACCGGGACTAGCGGGTTCTCCTACAATGAGCAGTTCTTC. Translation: CASSPVTGTSGFSYNEQFF. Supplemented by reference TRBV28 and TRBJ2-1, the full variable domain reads DVKVTQSSRYLVKRTGEKVFLECVQDMDHENMFWYRQDPGLGLRLIYFSYDVKMKEKGDIPEGYSVSREKKERFSLILESASTNQTSMYLCASSPVTGTSGFSYNEQFFGPGTRLTVL.

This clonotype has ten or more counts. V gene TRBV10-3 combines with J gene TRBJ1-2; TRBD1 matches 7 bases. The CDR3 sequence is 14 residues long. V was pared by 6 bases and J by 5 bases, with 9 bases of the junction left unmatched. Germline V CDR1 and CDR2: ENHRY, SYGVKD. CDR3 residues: CAIRAIRDRYGYTF. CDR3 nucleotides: TGTGCCATCAGGGCCATCCGGGACAGATATGGCTACACCTTC.

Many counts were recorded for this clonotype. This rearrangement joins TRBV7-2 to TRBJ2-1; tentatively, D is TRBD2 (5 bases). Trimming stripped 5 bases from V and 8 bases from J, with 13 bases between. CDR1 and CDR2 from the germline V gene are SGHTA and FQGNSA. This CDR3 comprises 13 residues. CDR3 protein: CASSPWRRDEQFF. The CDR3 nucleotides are TGTGCCAGCAGCCCCTGGAGGCGGGATGAGCAGTTCTTC.

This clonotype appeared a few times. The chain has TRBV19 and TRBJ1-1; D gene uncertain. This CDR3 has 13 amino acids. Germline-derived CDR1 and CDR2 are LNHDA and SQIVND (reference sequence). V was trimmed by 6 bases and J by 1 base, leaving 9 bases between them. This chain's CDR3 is CASSWAKNTEAFF. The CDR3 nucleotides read TGTGCCAGTAGCTGGGCCAAGAACACTGAAGCTTTCTTT.

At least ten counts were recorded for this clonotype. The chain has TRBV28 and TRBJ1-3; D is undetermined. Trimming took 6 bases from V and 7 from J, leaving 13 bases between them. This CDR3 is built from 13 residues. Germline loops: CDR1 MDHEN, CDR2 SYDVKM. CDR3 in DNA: TGTGCCAGCAGGGGCTTTCAGTCCAACACCATATATTTT. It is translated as CASRGFQSNTIYF.

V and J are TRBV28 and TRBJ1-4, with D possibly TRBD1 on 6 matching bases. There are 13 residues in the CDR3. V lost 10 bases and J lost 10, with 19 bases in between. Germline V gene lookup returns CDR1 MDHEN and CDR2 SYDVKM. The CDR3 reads CATRGGGDGKLFF. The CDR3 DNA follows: TGTGCCACCCGAGGGGGGGGCGACGGAAAACTGTTTTTT.

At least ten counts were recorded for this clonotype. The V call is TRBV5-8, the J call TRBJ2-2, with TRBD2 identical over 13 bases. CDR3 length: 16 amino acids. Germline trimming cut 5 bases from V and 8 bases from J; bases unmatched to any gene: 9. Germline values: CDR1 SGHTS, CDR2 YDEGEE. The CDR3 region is CASRPWTSGSRGELFF. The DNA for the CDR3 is TGTGCCAGCAGACCCTGGACTAGCGGGAGCCGGGGGGAGCTGTTTTTT.

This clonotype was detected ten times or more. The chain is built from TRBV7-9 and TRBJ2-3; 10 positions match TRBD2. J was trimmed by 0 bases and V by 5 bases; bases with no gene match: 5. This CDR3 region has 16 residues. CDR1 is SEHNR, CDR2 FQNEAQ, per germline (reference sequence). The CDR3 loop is CASSAGTSASTDTQYF. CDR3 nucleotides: TGTGCCAGCAGCGCCGGGACTAGCGCTAGCACAGATACGCAGTATTTT.

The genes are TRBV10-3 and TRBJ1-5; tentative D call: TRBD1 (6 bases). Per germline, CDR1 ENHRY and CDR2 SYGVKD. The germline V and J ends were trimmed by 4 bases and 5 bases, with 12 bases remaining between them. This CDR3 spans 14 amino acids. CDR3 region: CAISAGRGDQPQHF. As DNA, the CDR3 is TGTGCCATCAGTGCGGGCAGGGGAGATCAGCCCCAGCATTTT.